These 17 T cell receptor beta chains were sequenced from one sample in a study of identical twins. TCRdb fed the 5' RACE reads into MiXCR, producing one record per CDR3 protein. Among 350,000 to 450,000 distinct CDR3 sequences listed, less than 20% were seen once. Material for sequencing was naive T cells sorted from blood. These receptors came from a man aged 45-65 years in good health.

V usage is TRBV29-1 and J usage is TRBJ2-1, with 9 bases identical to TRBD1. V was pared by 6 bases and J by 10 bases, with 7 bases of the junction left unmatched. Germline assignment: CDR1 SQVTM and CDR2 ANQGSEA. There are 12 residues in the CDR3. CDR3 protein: CSVAPGQGEQFF. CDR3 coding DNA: TGCAGCGTCGCACCCGGACAGGGGGAGCAGTTCTTC.

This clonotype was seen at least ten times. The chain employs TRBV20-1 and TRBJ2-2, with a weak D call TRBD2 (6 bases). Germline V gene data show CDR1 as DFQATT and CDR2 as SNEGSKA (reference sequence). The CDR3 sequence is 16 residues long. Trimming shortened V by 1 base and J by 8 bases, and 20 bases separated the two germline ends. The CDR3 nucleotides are TGCAGTGCTAGAGGAGCCCCCCTATTTGGGGGGGGGGAGCTGTTTTTT. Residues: CSARGAPLFGGGELFF.

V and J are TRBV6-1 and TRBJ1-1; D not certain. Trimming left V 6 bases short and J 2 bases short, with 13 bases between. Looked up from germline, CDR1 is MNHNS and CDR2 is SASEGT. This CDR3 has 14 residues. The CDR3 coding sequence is TGTGCCAGCAGCCCTCCGACACGTAACACTGAAGCTTTCTTT. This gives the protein CASSPPTRNTEAFF.

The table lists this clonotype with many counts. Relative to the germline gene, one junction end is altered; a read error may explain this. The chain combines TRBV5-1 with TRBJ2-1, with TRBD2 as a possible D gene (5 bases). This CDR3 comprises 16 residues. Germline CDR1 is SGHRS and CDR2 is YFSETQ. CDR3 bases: TGTGCCAGCAGCTTAGCGCCAAGCGGATCTTACAATGAGCAGTTCTTC. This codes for CASSLAPSGSYNEQFF.

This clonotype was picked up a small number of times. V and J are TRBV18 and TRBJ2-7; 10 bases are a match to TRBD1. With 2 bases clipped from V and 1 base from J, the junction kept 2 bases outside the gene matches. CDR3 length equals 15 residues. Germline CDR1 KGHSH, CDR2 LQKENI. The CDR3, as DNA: TGTGCCAGCTCACCAGGGACAGGGGAATCCTACGAGCAGTACTTC. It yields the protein CASSPGTGESYEQYF.

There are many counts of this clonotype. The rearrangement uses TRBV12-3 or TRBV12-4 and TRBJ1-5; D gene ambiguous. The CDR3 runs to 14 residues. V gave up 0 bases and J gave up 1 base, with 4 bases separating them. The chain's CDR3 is CASSLAESNQPQHF. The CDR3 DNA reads TGTGCCAGCAGTTTAGCAGAGAGCAATCAGCCCCAGCATTTT.

CDR3 bases: TGCGCCAGCAGCTTGGCGGCCCGAGGGGAATACGAGCAGTACTTC. It specifies CASSLAARGEYEQYF. The J gene is TRBJ2-7, the V gene TRBV5-1; tentatively, D is TRBD1 or TRBD2 (5 bases each). V lost 0 bases and J lost 4, with 14 bases in between. Germline CDR1 and CDR2: SGHRS and YFSETQ. This CDR3 is 15 amino acids long.

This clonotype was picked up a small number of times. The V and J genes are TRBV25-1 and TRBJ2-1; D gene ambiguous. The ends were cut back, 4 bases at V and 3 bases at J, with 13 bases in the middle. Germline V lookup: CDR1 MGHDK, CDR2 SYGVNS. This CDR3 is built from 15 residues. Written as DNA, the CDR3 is TGTGCCAGCAGTGCCCCATGGCAGGACTACAATGAGCAGTTCTTC. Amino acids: CASSAPWQDYNEQFF.

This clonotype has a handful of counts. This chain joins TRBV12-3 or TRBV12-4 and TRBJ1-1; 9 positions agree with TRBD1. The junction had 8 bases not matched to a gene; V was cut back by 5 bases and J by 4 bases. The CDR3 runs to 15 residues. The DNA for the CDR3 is TGTGCCAGCAGTGTACAGGGGGCAGGTGGCACTGAAGCTTTCTTT. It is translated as CASSVQGAGGTEAFF.

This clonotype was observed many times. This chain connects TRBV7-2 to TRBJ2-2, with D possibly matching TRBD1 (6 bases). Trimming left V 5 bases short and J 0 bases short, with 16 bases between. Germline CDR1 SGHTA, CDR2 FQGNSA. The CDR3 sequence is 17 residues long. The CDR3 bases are TGTGCCAGCAGCCCTATCGGCAGGGGTTCGAACACCGGGGAGCTGTTTTTT. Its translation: CASSPIGRGSNTGELFF.

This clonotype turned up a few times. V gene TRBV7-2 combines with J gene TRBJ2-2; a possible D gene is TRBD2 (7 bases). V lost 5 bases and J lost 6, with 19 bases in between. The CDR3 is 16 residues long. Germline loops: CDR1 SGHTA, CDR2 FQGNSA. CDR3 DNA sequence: TGTGCCAGCAGCCTCACACTAGCGTCAGGGGCCGGGGAGCTGTTTTTT. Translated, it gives CASSLTLASGAGELFF.

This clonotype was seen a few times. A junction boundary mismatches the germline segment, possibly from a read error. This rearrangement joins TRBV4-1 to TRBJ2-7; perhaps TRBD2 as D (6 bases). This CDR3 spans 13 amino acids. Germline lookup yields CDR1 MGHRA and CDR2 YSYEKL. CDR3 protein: CASSQGDSHEQYF. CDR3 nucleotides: TGCGCCAGCAGCCAGGGGGACTCCCACGAGCAGTACTTC.

The chain's CDR3 is CASSLARSVPYNEQFF. The CDR3 DNA follows: TGCGCCAGCAGCTTGGCGCGGTCGGTACCCTACAATGAGCAGTTCTTC. This rearrangement joins TRBV5-1 to TRBJ2-1; D is ambiguous. Germline CDR1 reads SGHRS; CDR2 reads YFSETQ. The CDR3 runs to 16 residues. With 0 bases removed from V and 2 bases from J, the gap between germline ends came to 12 bases.

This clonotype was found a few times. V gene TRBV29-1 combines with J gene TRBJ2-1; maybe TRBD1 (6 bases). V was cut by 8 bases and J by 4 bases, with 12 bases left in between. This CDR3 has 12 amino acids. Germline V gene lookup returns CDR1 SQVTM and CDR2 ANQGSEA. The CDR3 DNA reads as TGCAGCTCTAGACAGGCATACAATGAGCAGTTCTTC. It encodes CSSRQAYNEQFF.

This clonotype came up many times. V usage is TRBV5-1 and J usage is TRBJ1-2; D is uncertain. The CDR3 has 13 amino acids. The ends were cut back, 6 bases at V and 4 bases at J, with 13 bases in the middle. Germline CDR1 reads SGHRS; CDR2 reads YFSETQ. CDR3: CASTKDEGYGYTF. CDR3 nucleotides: TGCGCCAGCACCAAGGACGAGGGCTATGGCTACACCTTC.

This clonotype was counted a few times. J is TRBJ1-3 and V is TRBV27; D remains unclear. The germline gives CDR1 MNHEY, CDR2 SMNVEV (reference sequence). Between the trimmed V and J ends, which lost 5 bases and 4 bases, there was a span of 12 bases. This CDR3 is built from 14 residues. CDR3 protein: CASSRASNGNTIYF. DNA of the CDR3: TGTGCCAGCAGTCGGGCTAGTAACGGAAACACCATATATTTT.

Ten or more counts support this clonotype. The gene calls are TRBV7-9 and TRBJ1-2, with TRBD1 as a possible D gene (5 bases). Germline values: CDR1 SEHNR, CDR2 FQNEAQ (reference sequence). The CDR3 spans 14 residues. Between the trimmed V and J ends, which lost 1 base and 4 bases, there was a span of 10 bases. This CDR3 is CASSLGPGTYGYTF. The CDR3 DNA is TGTGCCAGCAGCTTAGGGCCAGGGACCTATGGCTACACCTTC.